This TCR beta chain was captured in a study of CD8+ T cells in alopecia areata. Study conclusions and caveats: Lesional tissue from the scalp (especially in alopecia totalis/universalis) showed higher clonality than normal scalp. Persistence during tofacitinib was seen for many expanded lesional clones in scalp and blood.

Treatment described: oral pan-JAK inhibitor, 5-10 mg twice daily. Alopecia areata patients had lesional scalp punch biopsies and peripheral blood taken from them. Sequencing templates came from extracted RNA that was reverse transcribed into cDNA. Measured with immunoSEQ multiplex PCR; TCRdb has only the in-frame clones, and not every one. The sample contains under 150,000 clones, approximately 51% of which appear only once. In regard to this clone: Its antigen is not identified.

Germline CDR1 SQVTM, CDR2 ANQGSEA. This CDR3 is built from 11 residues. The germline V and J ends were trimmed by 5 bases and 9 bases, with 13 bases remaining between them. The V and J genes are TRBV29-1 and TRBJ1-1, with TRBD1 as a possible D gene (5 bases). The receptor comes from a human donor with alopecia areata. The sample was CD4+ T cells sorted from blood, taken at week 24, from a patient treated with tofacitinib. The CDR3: CSVPLRQQAFF. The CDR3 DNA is TGCAGCGTTCCCCTTAGACAGCAAGCTTTCTTT.